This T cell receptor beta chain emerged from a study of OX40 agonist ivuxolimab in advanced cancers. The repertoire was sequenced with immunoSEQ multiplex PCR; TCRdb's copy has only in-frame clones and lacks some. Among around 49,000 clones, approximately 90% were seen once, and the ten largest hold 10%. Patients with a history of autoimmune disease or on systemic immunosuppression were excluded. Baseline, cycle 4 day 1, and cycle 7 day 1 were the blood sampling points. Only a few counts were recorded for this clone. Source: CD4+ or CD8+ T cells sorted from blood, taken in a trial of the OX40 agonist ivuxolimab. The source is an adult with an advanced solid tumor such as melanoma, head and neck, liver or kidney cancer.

CDR3 sequence: CATKKNTEAFF. DNA of the CDR3: TGTGCCACTAAGAAGAACACTGAAGCTTTCTTT. The chain employs TRBV30 and TRBJ1-1; D is unclear. This CDR3 comprises 11 residues. The V and J ends lost 8 bases and 1 base respectively, with 8 bases between them. The germline CDR1 and CDR2 sequences are GTSNPN and SVGIG (reference sequence).